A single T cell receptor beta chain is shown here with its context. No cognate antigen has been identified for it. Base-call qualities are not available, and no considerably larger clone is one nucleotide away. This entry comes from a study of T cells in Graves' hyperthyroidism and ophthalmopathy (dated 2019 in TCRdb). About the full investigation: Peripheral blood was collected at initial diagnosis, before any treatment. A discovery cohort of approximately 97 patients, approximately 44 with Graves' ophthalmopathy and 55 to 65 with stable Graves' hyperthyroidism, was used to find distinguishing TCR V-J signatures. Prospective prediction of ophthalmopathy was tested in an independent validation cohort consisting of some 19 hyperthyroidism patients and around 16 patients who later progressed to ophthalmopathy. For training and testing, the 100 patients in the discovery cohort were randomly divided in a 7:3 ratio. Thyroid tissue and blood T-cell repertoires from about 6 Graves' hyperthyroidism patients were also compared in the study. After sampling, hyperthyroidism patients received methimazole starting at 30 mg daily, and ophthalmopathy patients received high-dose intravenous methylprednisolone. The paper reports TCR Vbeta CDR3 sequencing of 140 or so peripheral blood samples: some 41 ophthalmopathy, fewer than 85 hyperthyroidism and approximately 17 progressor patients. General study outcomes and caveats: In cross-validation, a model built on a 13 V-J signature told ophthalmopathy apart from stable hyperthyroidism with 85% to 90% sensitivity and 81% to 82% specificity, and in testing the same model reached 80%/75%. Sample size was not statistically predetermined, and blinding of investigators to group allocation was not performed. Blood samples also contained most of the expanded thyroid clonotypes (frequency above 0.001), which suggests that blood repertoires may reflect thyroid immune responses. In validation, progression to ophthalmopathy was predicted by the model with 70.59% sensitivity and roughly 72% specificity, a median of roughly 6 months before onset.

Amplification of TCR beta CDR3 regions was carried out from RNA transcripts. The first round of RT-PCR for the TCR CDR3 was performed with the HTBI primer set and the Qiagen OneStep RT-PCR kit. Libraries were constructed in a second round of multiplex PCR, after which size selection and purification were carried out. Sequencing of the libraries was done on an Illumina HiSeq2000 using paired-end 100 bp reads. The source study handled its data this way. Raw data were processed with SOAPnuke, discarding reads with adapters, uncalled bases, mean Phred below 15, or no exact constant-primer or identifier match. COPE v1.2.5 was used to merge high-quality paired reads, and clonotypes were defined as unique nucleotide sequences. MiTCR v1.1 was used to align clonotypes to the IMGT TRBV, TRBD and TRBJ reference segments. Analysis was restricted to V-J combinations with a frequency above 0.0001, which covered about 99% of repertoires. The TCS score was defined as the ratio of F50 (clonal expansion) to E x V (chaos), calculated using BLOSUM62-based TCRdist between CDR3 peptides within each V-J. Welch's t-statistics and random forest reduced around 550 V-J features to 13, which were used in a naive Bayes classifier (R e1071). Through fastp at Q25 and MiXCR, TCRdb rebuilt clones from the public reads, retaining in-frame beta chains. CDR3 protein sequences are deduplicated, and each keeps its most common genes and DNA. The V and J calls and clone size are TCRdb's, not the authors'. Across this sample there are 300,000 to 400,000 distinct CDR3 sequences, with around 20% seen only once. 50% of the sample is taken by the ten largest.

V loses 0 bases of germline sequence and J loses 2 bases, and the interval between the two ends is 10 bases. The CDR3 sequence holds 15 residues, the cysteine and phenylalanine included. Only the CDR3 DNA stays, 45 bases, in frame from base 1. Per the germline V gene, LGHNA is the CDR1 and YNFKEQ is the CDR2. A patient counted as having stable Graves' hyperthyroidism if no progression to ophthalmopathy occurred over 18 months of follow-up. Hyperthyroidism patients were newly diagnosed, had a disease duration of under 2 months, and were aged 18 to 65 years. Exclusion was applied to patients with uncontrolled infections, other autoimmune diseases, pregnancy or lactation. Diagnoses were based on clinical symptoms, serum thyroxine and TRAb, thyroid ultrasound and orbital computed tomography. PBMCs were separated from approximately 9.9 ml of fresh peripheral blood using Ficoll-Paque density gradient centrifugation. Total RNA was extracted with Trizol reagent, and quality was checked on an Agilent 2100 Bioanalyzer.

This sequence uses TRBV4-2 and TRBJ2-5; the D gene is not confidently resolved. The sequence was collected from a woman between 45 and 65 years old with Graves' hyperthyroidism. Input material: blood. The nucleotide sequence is TGTGCCAGCAGCCAAGATCTAGGGCCACAAGAGACCCAGTACTTC. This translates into CASSQDLGPQETQYF.